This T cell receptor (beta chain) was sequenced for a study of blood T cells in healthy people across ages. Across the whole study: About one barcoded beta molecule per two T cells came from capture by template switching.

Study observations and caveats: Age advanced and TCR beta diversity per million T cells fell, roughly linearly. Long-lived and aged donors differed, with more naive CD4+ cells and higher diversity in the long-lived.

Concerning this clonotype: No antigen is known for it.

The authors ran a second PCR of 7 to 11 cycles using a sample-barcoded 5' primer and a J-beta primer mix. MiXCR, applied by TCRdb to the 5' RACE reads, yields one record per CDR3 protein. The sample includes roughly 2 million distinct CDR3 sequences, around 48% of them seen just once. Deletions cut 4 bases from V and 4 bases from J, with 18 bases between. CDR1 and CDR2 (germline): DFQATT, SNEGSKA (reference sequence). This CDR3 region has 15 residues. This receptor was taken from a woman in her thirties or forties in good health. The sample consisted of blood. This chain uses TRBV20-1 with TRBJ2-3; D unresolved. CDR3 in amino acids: CSAMLMALSPDTQYF. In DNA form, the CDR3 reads TGCAGTGCTATGTTGATGGCTCTGTCGCCAGATACGCAGTATTTT.